These T cell receptor beta chains were read from a single sample in a study of T cell changes during pregnancy in multiple sclerosis. Sequencing used immunoSEQ multiplex PCR; TCRdb keeps in-frame clones, though not all of them. The sample consists of approximately 110,000 clones, approximately 90% of them appearing once. The source material was peripheral blood, sampled after pregnancy. Every receptor here comes from a female donor with multiple sclerosis, enrolled in a pregnancy study. The CDR3 runs from the conserved cysteine through the conserved F or W. D genes are given only for firm matches. Size tells how often a clone was seen (once, few, many) or the class of an expanded clone, and some rows leave it out.

j_call: TRBJ1-2
d_call: TRBD1
v_call: TRBV6-5
clone_size: -
cdr3_nt: TGTGCCAGCAGTTCCCCCGGACAGGGAGGTGGCTACACCTTC
cdr3_aa: CASSSPGQGGGYTF

j_call: TRBJ1-2
d_call: -
v_call: TRBV6-1
clone_size: -
cdr3_nt: TGTGCCAGCATCGGGAGCATTGGTGGTGGCTACACCTTC
cdr3_aa: CASIGSIGGGYTF

j_call: TRBJ1-2
d_call: TRBD1
v_call: TRBV6-5
clone_size: -
cdr3_nt: TGTGCCAGCAGTACTCCAGGGGGCCGGTATGGCTACACCTTC
cdr3_aa: CASSTPGGRYGYTF

j_call: TRBJ2-7
d_call: -
v_call: TRBV12-5
clone_size: -
cdr3_nt: TGTGCTAGTGCTCTAACAGGGACCTACGAGCAGTACTTC
cdr3_aa: CASALTGTYEQYF

j_call: TRBJ2-2
d_call: TRBD2
v_call: TRBV7-2
clone_size: -
cdr3_nt: TGTGCCAGCAGCCAAAGGGGCGGGGGGTTCAACACCGGGGAGCTGTTTTTT
cdr3_aa: CASSQRGGGFNTGELFF

j_call: TRBJ2-7
d_call: -
v_call: TRBV9
clone_size: -
cdr3_nt: TGTGCCAGCAGCGTAGGCCCGACAAGCTCCTACGAGCAGTACTTC
cdr3_aa: CASSVGPTSSYEQYF

j_call: TRBJ1-1
d_call: -
v_call: TRBV25-1
clone_size: -
cdr3_nt: TGTGCCAGCAGTGTACGCACAGGAAGTGAAGCTTTCTTT
cdr3_aa: CASSVRTGSEAFF

j_call: TRBJ1-5
d_call: -
v_call: TRBV5-1
clone_size: -
cdr3_nt: TGCGCCAGCAGCTTGAGCAGCAATCAGCCCCAGCATTTT
cdr3_aa: CASSLSSNQPQHF

j_call: TRBJ1-1
d_call: -
v_call: TRBV11-2
clone_size: -
cdr3_nt: TGTGCCAGCAGCGCATTACAGGGCACTGAAGCTTTCTTT
cdr3_aa: CASSALQGTEAFF

j_call: TRBJ1-6
d_call: TRBD1
v_call: TRBV18
clone_size: -
cdr3_nt: TGTGCCAGCTCACCATCGACAGGGACTAATTCACCCCTCCACTTT
cdr3_aa: CASSPSTGTNSPLHF

j_call: TRBJ2-1
d_call: TRBD1
v_call: TRBV6-6
clone_size: -
cdr3_nt: TGTGCCAGCAGTGCCGAACCGGGACAGAAGAATGAGCAGTTCTTC
cdr3_aa: CASSAEPGQKNEQFF

j_call: TRBJ2-7
d_call: TRBD2
v_call: TRBV5-1
clone_size: -
cdr3_nt: TGCGCCAGCAGCTTGGTCCCAGCGGGGGGAACCTACGAGCAGTACTTC
cdr3_aa: CASSLVPAGGTYEQYF

j_call: TRBJ1-1
d_call: -
v_call: TRBV2
clone_size: -
cdr3_nt: TGTGCCAGCAGTGAACAGAACACTGAAGCTTTCTTT
cdr3_aa: CASSEQNTEAFF

j_call: TRBJ2-7
d_call: TRBD2
v_call: TRBV4-1
clone_size: -
cdr3_nt: TGCGCCAGCAGCCAAGTTGGGACTAGCGGGGGCGGGTACGAGCAGTACTTC
cdr3_aa: CASSQVGTSGGGYEQYF

j_call: TRBJ1-5
d_call: TRBD1
v_call: TRBV30
clone_size: -
cdr3_nt: TGTGCCTGGAGTCCAGGGACAGATCAGCCCCAGCATTTT
cdr3_aa: CAWSPGTDQPQHF

j_call: TRBJ2-3
d_call: TRBD2
v_call: TRBV9
clone_size: -
cdr3_nt: TGTGCCAGCAGCTCCCGCTTAGCGGGGGGGCAAGATACGCAGTATTTT
cdr3_aa: CASSSRLAGGQDTQYF

j_call: TRBJ2-7
d_call: -
v_call: TRBV5-1
clone_size: -
cdr3_nt: TGCGCCAGCAGCCCGACAGGATCCTACGAGCAGTACTTC
cdr3_aa: CASSPTGSYEQYF

j_call: TRBJ2-5
d_call: -
v_call: TRBV2
clone_size: -
cdr3_nt: TGTGCCAGCATACGTTCCGGAGGGACCCAGTACTTC
cdr3_aa: CASIRSGGTQYF

j_call: TRBJ2-6
d_call: TRBD2
v_call: TRBV10-3
clone_size: -
cdr3_nt: TGTGCCACTTCGGGTAGCGGGGGGCCTGGGGCCAACGTCCTGACTTTC
cdr3_aa: CATSGSGGPGANVLTF

j_call: TRBJ1-1
d_call: -
v_call: TRBV5-4
clone_size: -
cdr3_nt: TGTGCCAGCAGCTTTGCGCCGAACACTGAAGCTTTCTTT
cdr3_aa: CASSFAPNTEAFF

j_call: TRBJ1-5
d_call: -
v_call: TRBV7-8
clone_size: -
cdr3_nt: TGTGCCAGCAGCGTGGGGGGGGGCTGGGATACCGGGGGGCAGCCCCAGCATTTT
cdr3_aa: CASSVGGGWDTGGQPQHF

j_call: TRBJ2-3
d_call: TRBD2
v_call: TRBV27
clone_size: -
cdr3_nt: TGTGCCAGCAGTCCGGGACTAGAACACACAGATACGCAGTATTTT
cdr3_aa: CASSPGLEHTDTQYF

j_call: TRBJ2-2
d_call: TRBD2
v_call: TRBV2
clone_size: -
cdr3_nt: TGTGCCAGCAGAGGACTAGCAAGGTACCGTGGCGCCGGGGAGCTGTTTTTT
cdr3_aa: CASRGLARYRGAGELFF

j_call: TRBJ1-1
d_call: TRBD1
v_call: TRBV10-3
clone_size: -
cdr3_nt: TGTGCCATCAGCAGGGGGCCCAACACTGAAGCTTTCTTT
cdr3_aa: CAISRGPNTEAFF

j_call: TRBJ2-3
d_call: -
v_call: TRBV19
clone_size: once
cdr3_nt: TGTGCCAGTAGCCTCGCCGGGACTCTCACAGATACGCAGTATTTT
cdr3_aa: CASSLAGTLTDTQYF

j_call: TRBJ1-2
d_call: -
v_call: TRBV4-1
clone_size: -
cdr3_nt: TGCGCCAGCAGCCAAGATGTCGGGGTCGGCGGCTACACCTTC
cdr3_aa: CASSQDVGVGGYTF

j_call: TRBJ1-5
d_call: -
v_call: TRBV25-1
clone_size: medium-sized
cdr3_nt: TGTGCCAGCAGTGAATCTAGTGGACAGAGTAGCAATCAGCCCCAGCATTTT
cdr3_aa: CASSESSGQSSNQPQHF

j_call: TRBJ2-7
d_call: TRBD1
v_call: TRBV14
clone_size: -
cdr3_nt: TGTGCCAGCAACCCTACAGGGGGCCGGGGCTACGAGCAGTACTTC
cdr3_aa: CASNPTGGRGYEQYF

j_call: TRBJ2-3
d_call: -
v_call: TRBV10-3
clone_size: -
cdr3_nt: TGTGCCATCAGTGGCCCGAAACGGCCGGGGGGCACAGATACGCAGTATTTT
cdr3_aa: CAISGPKRPGGTDTQYF

j_call: TRBJ2-5
d_call: -
v_call: TRBV13
clone_size: once
cdr3_nt: TGTGCCAGCAGCTCGCGGGAGACCCAGTACTTC
cdr3_aa: CASSSRETQYF

j_call: TRBJ1-3
d_call: -
v_call: TRBV19
clone_size: -
cdr3_nt: TGTGCCAGCTCAGGGGTAGCTGGAAACACCATATATTTT
cdr3_aa: CASSGVAGNTIYF

j_call: TRBJ2-7
d_call: -
v_call: TRBV7-9
clone_size: -
cdr3_nt: TGTGCCAGCAGCTCTTCTACAGGGAGCGAGCAGTACTTC
cdr3_aa: CASSSSTGSEQYF

j_call: TRBJ1-2
d_call: -
v_call: TRBV29-1
clone_size: -
cdr3_nt: TGCAGCGTTGAAAACAGGGACGGCAATGGCTACACCTTC
cdr3_aa: CSVENRDGNGYTF

j_call: TRBJ1-2
d_call: -
v_call: TRBV9
clone_size: -
cdr3_nt: TGTGCCAGCACGAGAGCTAACTATGGCTACACCTTC
cdr3_aa: CASTRANYGYTF

j_call: TRBJ2-3
d_call: TRBD2
v_call: TRBV5-4
clone_size: once
cdr3_nt: TGTGCCAGCAGCGGTGGACTAGCGGGCACAGATACGCAGTATTTT
cdr3_aa: CASSGGLAGTDTQYF